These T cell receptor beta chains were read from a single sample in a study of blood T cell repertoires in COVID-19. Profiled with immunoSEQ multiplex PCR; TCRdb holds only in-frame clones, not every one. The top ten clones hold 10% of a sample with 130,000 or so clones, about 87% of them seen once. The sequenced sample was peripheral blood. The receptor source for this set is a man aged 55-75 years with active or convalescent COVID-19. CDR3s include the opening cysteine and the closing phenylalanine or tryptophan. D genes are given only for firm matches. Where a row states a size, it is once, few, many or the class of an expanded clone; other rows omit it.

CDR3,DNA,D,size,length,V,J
CASTEGYTTYGYTF,TGTGCCAGCACTGAGGGCTACACGACCTATGGCTACACCTTC,-,-,14,TRBV28,TRBJ1-2
CASSVRGQGPDEQYF,TGTGCCAGCAGCGTCAGAGGACAGGGGCCGGACGAGCAGTACTTC,TRBD1,-,15,TRBV9,TRBJ2-7
CASSFTSLYSYNEQFF,TGCGCCAGCAGCTTCACTAGCCTCTATTCCTACAATGAGCAGTTCTTC,-,-,16,TRBV5-1,TRBJ2-1
CASSPWQGDNEQFF,TGTGCCAGCAGCCCGTGGCAGGGGGACAATGAGCAGTTCTTC,TRBD1,-,14,TRBV6-5,TRBJ2-1
CASSYSHESSYNEQFF,TGTGCCAGCAGTTACTCCCATGAGAGCTCCTACAATGAGCAGTTCTTC,-,-,16,TRBV6-5,TRBJ2-1
CASSVGASGSGEQFF,TGTGCCAGCAGCGTAGGCGCTAGCGGGAGCGGTGAGCAGTTCTTC,TRBD2,-,15,TRBV9,TRBJ2-1
CASKAQGARGYTF,TGTGCCAGCAAAGCCCAGGGGGCGCGGGGCTACACCTTC,TRBD1,-,13,TRBV28,TRBJ1-2
CASSSYTGELFF,TGTGCCAGCAGCTCCTATACCGGGGAGCTGTTTTTT,-,-,12,TRBV5-8,TRBJ2-2
CASSVGRAGWATDTQYF,TGTGCCAGCAGCGTAGGGCGAGCGGGCTGGGCAACAGATACGCAGTATTTT,-,-,17,TRBV7-6,TRBJ2-3
CASSDIQGGKETQYF,TGTGCCAGCAGTGATATCCAGGGAGGGAAAGAGACCCAGTACTTC,TRBD2,-,15,TRBV25-1,TRBJ2-5
CAISEREAPYEQYF,TGTGCCATCAGTGAGAGGGAGGCCCCCTACGAGCAGTACTTC,-,-,14,TRBV10-3,TRBJ2-7
CSVEVGTSVYNEQFF,TGCAGCGTTGAAGTAGGGACTAGCGTTTACAATGAGCAGTTCTTC,TRBD2,-,15,TRBV29-1,TRBJ2-1
CASSLGEYGYTF,TGTGCCAGCAGCCTGGGAGAGTATGGCTACACCTTC,-,-,12,TRBV7-9,TRBJ1-2
CASSQAPGQGAVGTEAFF,TGTGCCAGCAGCCAAGCCCCGGGACAGGGGGCGGTAGGGACTGAAGCTTTCTTT,TRBD1,-,18,TRBV28,TRBJ1-1
CASTSAGATGNTIYF,TGTGCCAGTACAAGCGCAGGGGCAACTGGAAACACCATATATTTT,-,once,15,TRBV19,TRBJ1-3
CASSFLTGSESPLHF,TGTGCCAGCAGTTTCCTTACAGGGTCTGAATCACCCCTCCACTTT,-,once,15,TRBV27,TRBJ1-6
CSVQDRGAEAFF,TGCAGCGTTCAGGACAGGGGGGCTGAAGCTTTCTTT,TRBD1,-,12,TRBV29-1,TRBJ1-1
CSVEEWGQVQETQYF,TGCAGCGTTGAAGAATGGGGACAGGTGCAAGAGACCCAGTACTTC,TRBD1,-,15,TRBV29-1,TRBJ2-5
CASRRGGSYNEQFF,TGTGCCAGCCGGCGGGGGGGGTCCTACAATGAGCAGTTCTTC,TRBD2,-,14,TRBV28,TRBJ2-1
CASSFRQGRNQPQHF,TGTGCCAGCAGTTTCCGGCAGGGGCGCAATCAGCCCCAGCATTTT,-,-,15,TRBV28,TRBJ1-5
CASSTLMPGAEAFF,TGTGCCAGTAGTACCCTTATGCCGGGGGCTGAAGCTTTCTTT,-,-,14,TRBV19,TRBJ1-1
CASSLEPGETQYF,TGTGCCAGCAGCTTAGAGCCGGGAGAGACCCAGTACTTC,-,-,13,TRBV7-6,TRBJ2-5
CASSQGTFLYEQYF,TGTGCCAGCAGCCAAGGAACATTCCTCTACGAGCAGTACTTC,-,once,14,TRBV3-1/TRBV3-2,TRBJ2-7
CASSANRDSVREQFF,TGTGCCAGCAGCGCGAACCGGGACAGCGTTCGTGAGCAGTTCTTC,TRBD1,-,15,TRBV7-2,TRBJ2-1
CASSLGSGWYEQYF,TGCGCCAGCAGCTTGGGCTCAGGGTGGTACGAGCAGTACTTC,-,once,14,TRBV5-1,TRBJ2-7
CASSLGGGKTTYNEQFF,TGCGCCAGCAGCTTGGGGGGCGGCAAAACGACCTACAATGAGCAGTTCTTC,-,-,17,TRBV5-1,TRBJ2-1
CASSYSRNEQFF,TGTGCCAGCAGTTACTCGAGAAATGAGCAGTTCTTC,-,-,12,TRBV6-6,TRBJ2-1
CAISESGRGAYEQYF,TGTGCCATCAGTGAGTCGGGCAGGGGGGCCTACGAGCAGTACTTC,-,-,15,TRBV10-3,TRBJ2-7
CAGGAGLSGNTIYF,TGTGCCGGGGGGGCAGGCCTCTCTGGAAACACCATATATTTT,-,-,14,TRBV30,TRBJ1-3
CASSLKGDSGTQYF,TGTGCCAGCAGCTTAAAGGGGGACAGCGGGACCCAGTACTTC,TRBD1,-,14,TRBV5-4,TRBJ2-5
CASRPGDRGMNTEAFF,TGTGCCAGCAGACCGGGGGACAGGGGAATGAACACTGAAGCTTTCTTT,TRBD1,-,16,TRBV27,TRBJ1-1
CATGADRPISGANVLTF,TGTGCTACCGGGGCGGACAGGCCCATCTCTGGGGCCAACGTCCTGACTTTC,TRBD1,-,17,TRBV19,TRBJ2-6
CASSPTGDSYNEQFF,TGCGCCAGCAGCCCGACAGGGGACTCCTACAATGAGCAGTTCTTC,TRBD1,-,15,TRBV4-1,TRBJ2-1
CASSPGPRGWQFF,TGCGCCAGCAGCCCCGGACCGCGAGGGTGGCAGTTCTTC,-,-,13,TRBV5-1,TRBJ2-1
CASSLGQGNGYTF,TGCGCCAGCAGCTTGGGTCAGGGGAATGGCTACACCTTC,-,-,13,TRBV5-1,TRBJ1-2
CASTPGSGQPQHF,TGTGCCAGCACCCCAGGGTCGGGTCAGCCCCAGCATTTT,-,-,13,TRBV27,TRBJ1-5
CASSSRGGHTEAFF,TGTGCCAGCAGTTCCCGGGGGGGCCACACTGAAGCTTTCTTT,-,-,14,TRBV6-5,TRBJ1-1
CASSQGGLAGDFF,TGTGCCAGCAGCCAAGGGGGCCTAGCGGGAGATTTCTTC,TRBD2,-,13,TRBV3-1/TRBV3-2,TRBJ2-1
CASFGQSYEQYF,TGCGCCAGCTTTGGACAGTCCTACGAGCAGTACTTC,-,-,12,TRBV10-2,TRBJ2-7
CASSDGLAGGGELFF,TGTGCCAGCAGTGATGGACTAGCGGGAGGCGGGGAGCTGTTTTTT,TRBD2,-,15,TRBV2,TRBJ2-2
CASSLRAGTGHDGYTF,TGCGCCAGCAGCCTGAGGGCCGGGACAGGTCACGATGGCTACACCTTC,TRBD1,-,16,TRBV4-1,TRBJ1-2
CASSLRTGSPTNEKLFF,TGTGCCAGCAGCCTGCGGACAGGCTCCCCAACTAATGAAAAACTGTTTTTT,TRBD1,-,17,TRBV14,TRBJ1-4
CASDPVGGQGIAGELFF,TGTGCCAGTGACCCCGTTGGGGGACAGGGAATCGCCGGGGAGCTGTTTTTT,TRBD1,-,17,TRBV19,TRBJ2-2
CASSEGTGSDTQYF,TGTGCCAGCAGTGAAGGGACAGGGTCAGATACGCAGTATTTT,TRBD1,-,14,TRBV6-1,TRBJ2-3
CASSPTGQGSYEQYF,TGTGCCAGCAGTCCGACGGGACAGGGGAGCTACGAGCAGTACTTC,TRBD1,-,15,TRBV27,TRBJ2-7
CASSQGLAVPVQYF,TGTGCCAGCTCACAGGGACTAGCGGTCCCCGTGCAGTACTTC,TRBD2,-,14,TRBV18,TRBJ2-7
CAISEGGSSYEQYF,TGTGCCATCAGTGAAGGAGGGTCCTCCTACGAGCAGTACTTC,-,-,14,TRBV10-3,TRBJ2-7
CASSGQGSPNEKLFF,TGCGCCAGCAGCGGACAGGGCTCTCCTAATGAAAAATTGTTTTTT,TRBD1,-,15,TRBV5-1,TRBJ1-4
CATSDWSGDFGYTF,TGTGCCACCAGTGATTGGTCAGGGGATTTTGGCTACACCTTC,-,-,14,TRBV24-1,TRBJ1-2
CASSFAFDSGNTIYF,TGTGCCAGCAGTTTCGCGTTCGACTCTGGAAACACCATATATTTT,-,-,15,TRBV28,TRBJ1-3
CASSPDTLIGNTIYF,TGTGCCAGCAGCCCGGACACCTTAATCGGAAACACCATATATTTT,-,-,15,TRBV4-2,TRBJ1-3
CASSQLAGGTTDTQYF,TGTGCCAGCAGCCAACTAGCGGGAGGGACTACAGATACGCAGTATTTT,TRBD2,-,16,TRBV4-2,TRBJ2-3
CASSLTGGSQPQHF,TGTGCCAGCAGCTTGACAGGGGGCAGTCAGCCCCAGCATTTT,TRBD1,-,14,TRBV9,TRBJ1-5
CASSPQGVEQFF,TGTGCCAGCAGTCCACAGGGGGTTGAGCAGTTCTTC,TRBD1,-,12,TRBV12-3/TRBV12-4,TRBJ2-1
CASSPRQGNEKLFF,TGTGCCAGCAGCCCCCGACAGGGTAACGAAAAACTGTTTTTT,TRBD1,-,14,TRBV14,TRBJ1-4
CASTAGYNEQFF,TGTGCCAGTACGGCGGGTTACAATGAGCAGTTCTTC,-,-,12,TRBV19,TRBJ2-1
CASSPLSLSGETEAFF,TGTGCCAGCTCACCATTGAGTTTGTCAGGGGAAACTGAAGCTTTCTTT,-,-,16,TRBV18,TRBJ1-1
CASSLSGENTEAFF,TGCGCCAGCAGCTTGTCAGGGGAGAACACTGAAGCTTTCTTT,-,-,14,TRBV5-1,TRBJ1-1
CASSLDLAADTQYF,TGTGCCAGCAGCTTGGACCTAGCGGCAGATACGCAGTATTTT,TRBD2,-,14,TRBV5-4,TRBJ2-3